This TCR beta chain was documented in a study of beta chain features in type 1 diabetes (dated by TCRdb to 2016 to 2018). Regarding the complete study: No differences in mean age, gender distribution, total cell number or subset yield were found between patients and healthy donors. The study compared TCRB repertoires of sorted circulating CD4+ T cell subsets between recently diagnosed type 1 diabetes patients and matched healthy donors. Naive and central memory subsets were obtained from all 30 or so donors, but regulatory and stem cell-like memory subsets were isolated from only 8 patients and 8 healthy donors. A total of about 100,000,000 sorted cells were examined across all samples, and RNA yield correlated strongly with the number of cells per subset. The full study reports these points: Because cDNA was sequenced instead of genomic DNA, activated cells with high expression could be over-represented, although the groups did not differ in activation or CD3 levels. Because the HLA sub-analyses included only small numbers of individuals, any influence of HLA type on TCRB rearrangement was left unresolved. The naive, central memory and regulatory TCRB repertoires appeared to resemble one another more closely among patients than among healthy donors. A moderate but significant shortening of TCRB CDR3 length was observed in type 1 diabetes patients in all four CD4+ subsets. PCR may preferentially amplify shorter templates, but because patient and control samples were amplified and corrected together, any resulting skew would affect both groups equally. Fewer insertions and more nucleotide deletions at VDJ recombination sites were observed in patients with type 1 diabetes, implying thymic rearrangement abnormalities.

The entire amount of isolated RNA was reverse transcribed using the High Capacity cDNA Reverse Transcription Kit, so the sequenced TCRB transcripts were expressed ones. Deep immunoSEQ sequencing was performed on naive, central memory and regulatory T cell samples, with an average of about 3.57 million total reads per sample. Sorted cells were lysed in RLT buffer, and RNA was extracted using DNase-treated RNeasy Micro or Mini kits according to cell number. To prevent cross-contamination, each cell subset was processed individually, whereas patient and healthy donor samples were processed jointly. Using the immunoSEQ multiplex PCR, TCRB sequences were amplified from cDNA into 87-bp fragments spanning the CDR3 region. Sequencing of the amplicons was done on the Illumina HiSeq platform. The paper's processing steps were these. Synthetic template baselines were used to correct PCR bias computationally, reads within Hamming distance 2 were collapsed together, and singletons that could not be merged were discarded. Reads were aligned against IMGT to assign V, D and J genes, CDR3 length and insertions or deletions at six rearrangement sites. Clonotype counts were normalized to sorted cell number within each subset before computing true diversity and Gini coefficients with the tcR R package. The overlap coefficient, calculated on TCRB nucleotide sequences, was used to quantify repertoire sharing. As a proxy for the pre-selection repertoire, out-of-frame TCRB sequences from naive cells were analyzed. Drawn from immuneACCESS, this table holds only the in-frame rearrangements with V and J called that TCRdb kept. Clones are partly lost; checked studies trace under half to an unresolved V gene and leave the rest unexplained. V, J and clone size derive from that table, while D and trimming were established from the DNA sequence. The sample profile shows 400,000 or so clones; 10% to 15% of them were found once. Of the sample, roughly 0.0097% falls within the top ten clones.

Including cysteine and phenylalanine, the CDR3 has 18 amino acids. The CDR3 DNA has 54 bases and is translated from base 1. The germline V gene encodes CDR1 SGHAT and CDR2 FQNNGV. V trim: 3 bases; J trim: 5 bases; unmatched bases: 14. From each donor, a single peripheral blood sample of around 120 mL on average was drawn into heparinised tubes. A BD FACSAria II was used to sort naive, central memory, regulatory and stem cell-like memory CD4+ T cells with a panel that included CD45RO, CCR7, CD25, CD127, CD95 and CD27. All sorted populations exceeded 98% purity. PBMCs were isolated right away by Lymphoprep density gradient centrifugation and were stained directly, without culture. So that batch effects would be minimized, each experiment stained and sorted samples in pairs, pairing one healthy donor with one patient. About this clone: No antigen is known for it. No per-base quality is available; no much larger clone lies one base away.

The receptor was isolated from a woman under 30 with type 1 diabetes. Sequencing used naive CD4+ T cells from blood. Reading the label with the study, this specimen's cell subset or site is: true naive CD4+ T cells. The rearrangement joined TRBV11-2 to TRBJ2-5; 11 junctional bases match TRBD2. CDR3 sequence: CASSFAPKTSGMGETQYF. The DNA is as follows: TGTGCCAGCAGCTTCGCCCCAAAGACTAGCGGGATGGGGGAGACCCAGTACTTC.